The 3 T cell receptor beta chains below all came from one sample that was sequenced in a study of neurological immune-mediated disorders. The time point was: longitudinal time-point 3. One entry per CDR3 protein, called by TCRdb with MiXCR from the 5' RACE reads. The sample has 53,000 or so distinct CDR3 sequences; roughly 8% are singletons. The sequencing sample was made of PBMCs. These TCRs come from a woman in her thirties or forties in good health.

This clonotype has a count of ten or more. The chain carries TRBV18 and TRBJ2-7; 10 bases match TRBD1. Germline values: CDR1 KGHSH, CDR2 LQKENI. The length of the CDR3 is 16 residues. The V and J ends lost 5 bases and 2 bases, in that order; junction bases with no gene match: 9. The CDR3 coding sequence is TGTGCCAGCTCAGAGTACTCGGGACAGGGGACCTACGAGCAGTACTTC. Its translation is CASSEYSGQGTYEQYF.

For the CDR3, the DNA is TGTGCCATCAGCGACTGGGTGACAGATACGCAGTATTTT. Translation gives CAISDWVTDTQYF. The gene calls are TRBV10-3 and TRBJ2-3; D remains unclear. This CDR3 has 13 residues. V was trimmed by 6 bases and J by 3 bases, leaving 10 bases between them. The germline CDR1 and CDR2 sequences are ENHRY and SYGVKD.

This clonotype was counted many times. The CDR3 DNA reads as TGCGCCAGCAGCCTCGATTCCGGGAGTATAACCGGGGAGCTGTTTTTT. Amino acid sequence: CASSLDSGSITGELFF. V and J are TRBV5-1 and TRBJ2-2, with a possible D match to TRBD2 (6 bases). CDR1 SGHRS and CDR2 YFSETQ come from the germline V gene. The CDR3 extends over 16 amino acids. Trimming shortened V by 4 bases and J by 5 bases, and 18 bases separated the two germline ends.